This TCR beta chain stems from a study of siplizumab effects on memory and regulatory T cells. Whole-study findings and limits: Roughly 75-96% of proliferating clones (CD4+ or CD8+) could not be assigned a naive or memory phenotype. Sequences that were alloreactive and traceable to unstimulated CD4+ memory cells were significantly reduced by siplizumab. No more than a minor fraction of alloreactive clones could be traced back to unstimulated subsets.

TCR templates, around 100,000 per sample, were assayed. Profiled with immunoSEQ multiplex PCR; TCRdb holds only in-frame clones, not every one. This sample yields more than 95,000 clones, of which more than 85% are seen a single time; around 0.32% belongs to the top ten. In the case of this clone: Its antigen is currently unknown.

The CDR3 covers 14 residues. Deletions cut 3 bases from V and 4 bases from J, with 12 bases between. Germline V gene data show CDR1 as SNHLY and CDR2 as FYNNEI. This receptor was identified in a human donor in good health. Sequencing input: CD4+ T cells sorted from blood. The chain employs TRBV2 and TRBJ1-2; D not certain. CDR3 residues: CASSDRGESYGYTF. The DNA of the CDR3 is TGTGCCAGCAGTGATCGGGGTGAAAGCTATGGCTACACCTTC.